A selection of T cell receptor beta chains follows, all from one sample in a study of human T cells and chemical hapten exposure. Via MiXCR, TCRdb re-called the RACE reads, giving one row per CDR3 protein. The sample records fewer than 55,000 distinct CDR3 sequences, over 9.5% being singletons. Specimen: whole blood, collected in connection with sensitization to the hapten diphenylcyclopropenone (DPC). These receptors originate from a woman aged 40 to 49 with alopecia areata. Some clones in this sample may be carry-over from other donors' samples. CDR3s include the opening cysteine and the closing phenylalanine or tryptophan. A D gene is named only where the DNA matches it firmly. Size is omitted from some rows. Given values are once, few, many or a class for expanded clones.

cdr3_aa: CASSPRPNEKLFF; cdr3_nt: TGTGCCAGCAGCCCAAGACCTAATGAAAAACTGTTTTTT; clone_size: many; d_call: -; v_call: TRBV5-6; j_call: TRBJ1-4
cdr3_aa: CASSSLETNTYEQYF; cdr3_nt: TGCGCCAGCAGCTCATTGGAAACGAACACCTACGAGCAGTACTTC; clone_size: few; d_call: -; v_call: TRBV5-1; j_call: TRBJ2-7
cdr3_aa: CASGLYETQYF; cdr3_nt: TGTGCTAGTGGTTTGTACGAGACCCAGTACTTC; clone_size: few; d_call: -; v_call: TRBV12-5; j_call: TRBJ2-5
cdr3_aa: CSARPGTGGPNSPLHF; cdr3_nt: TGCAGTGCTCGTCCCGGGACAGGGGGGCCCAATTCACCCCTCCACTTT; clone_size: many; d_call: TRBD1; v_call: TRBV20-1; j_call: TRBJ1-6
cdr3_aa: CASSYRDRIATQYF; cdr3_nt: TGTGCCAGCAGTTACCGTGACAGGATAGCGACGCAGTATTTT; clone_size: -; d_call: -; v_call: TRBV6-2/TRBV6-3; j_call: TRBJ2-3
cdr3_aa: CASSLYPFDTGGYNEQFF; cdr3_nt: TGTGCCAGCAGCTTATACCCCTTCGATACGGGGGGCTACAATGAGCAGTTCTTC; clone_size: many; d_call: TRBD2; v_call: TRBV11-2; j_call: TRBJ2-1
cdr3_aa: CASGTQAGSQTYNSPLHF; cdr3_nt: TGTGCCAGCGGGACACAGGCGGGGTCTCAGACCTATAATTCACCCCTCCACTTT; clone_size: medium-sized; d_call: -; v_call: TRBV5-5; j_call: TRBJ1-6
cdr3_aa: CASSATVSGNTIYF; cdr3_nt: TGTGCCAGCAGTGCCACGGTTTCTGGAAACACCATATATTTT; clone_size: -; d_call: -; v_call: TRBV25-1; j_call: TRBJ1-3
cdr3_aa: CASSALRQNTEAFF; cdr3_nt: TGCGCCAGCAGCGCCTTACGACAGAACACTGAAGCTTTCTTT; clone_size: few; d_call: -; v_call: TRBV5-1; j_call: TRBJ1-1
cdr3_aa: CASSLLVGRGGQPQHF; cdr3_nt: TGTGCCAGCAGTTTATTGGTCGGGAGGGGAGGTCAGCCCCAGCATTTT; clone_size: many; d_call: -; v_call: TRBV12-3/TRBV12-4; j_call: TRBJ1-5
cdr3_aa: CASRGTSGATGELFF; cdr3_nt: TGTGCCAGCAGAGGGACTAGCGGGGCCACCGGGGAGCTGTTTTTT; clone_size: many; d_call: TRBD2; v_call: TRBV25-1; j_call: TRBJ2-2
cdr3_aa: CASSLSWDINYEQYF; cdr3_nt: TGTGCCAGCAGCTTATCGTGGGACATCAACTACGAGCAGTACTTC; clone_size: many; d_call: -; v_call: TRBV7-9; j_call: TRBJ2-7
cdr3_aa: CASSASNYGYTF; cdr3_nt: TGTGCCAGCAGCGCTAGTAACTATGGCTACACCTTC; clone_size: many; d_call: -; v_call: TRBV7-9; j_call: TRBJ1-2
cdr3_aa: CATSDSGTGYLDTQYF; cdr3_nt: TGTGCCACCAGTGATTCCGGGACAGGGTATTTGGATACGCAGTATTTT; clone_size: -; d_call: TRBD1; v_call: TRBV24-1; j_call: TRBJ2-3
cdr3_aa: CASSGQELGTQYF; cdr3_nt: TGTGCCAGCAGTGGACAGGAACTTGGGACCCAGTACTTC; clone_size: many; d_call: TRBD1; v_call: TRBV6-2/TRBV6-3; j_call: TRBJ2-5
cdr3_aa: CASSPQLAGGLDEQYF; cdr3_nt: TGCGCCAGCAGCCCGCAACTAGCGGGGGGGCTGGACGAGCAGTACTTC; clone_size: -; d_call: TRBD2; v_call: TRBV4-3; j_call: TRBJ2-7
cdr3_aa: CASSPDRGTEAFF; cdr3_nt: TGTGCCAGCAGCCCCGACAGGGGTACTGAAGCTTTCTTT; clone_size: -; d_call: TRBD1; v_call: TRBV6-2/TRBV6-3; j_call: TRBJ1-1
cdr3_aa: CASSPTDRVKNIQYF; cdr3_nt: TGTGCCAGCTCACCAACGGACAGGGTAAAAAACATTCAGTACTTC; clone_size: many; d_call: TRBD1; v_call: TRBV18; j_call: TRBJ2-4
cdr3_aa: CASSILGLAENTGELFF; cdr3_nt: TGTGCCAGTAGTATTTTAGGGCTAGCTGAGAACACCGGGGAGCTGTTTTTT; clone_size: few; d_call: -; v_call: TRBV19; j_call: TRBJ2-2
cdr3_aa: CASSPFKDTQYF; cdr3_nt: TGTGCCAGCAGCCCCTTTAAGGATACGCAGTATTTT; clone_size: few; d_call: -; v_call: TRBV7-2; j_call: TRBJ2-3
cdr3_aa: CASSVAMNTEAFF; cdr3_nt: TGTGCCAGCAGCGTAGCCATGAACACTGAAGCTTTCTTT; clone_size: few; d_call: -; v_call: TRBV9; j_call: TRBJ1-1
cdr3_aa: CASSRATPYEQYF; cdr3_nt: TGTGCCAGCAGCCGAGCTACACCATACGAGCAGTACTTC; clone_size: -; d_call: -; v_call: TRBV14; j_call: TRBJ2-7
cdr3_aa: CASSQGGGFNEKLFF; cdr3_nt: TGCGCCAGCAGCCAAGGGGGAGGTTTTAATGAAAAACTGTTTTTT; clone_size: many; d_call: -; v_call: TRBV4-1; j_call: TRBJ1-4
cdr3_aa: CSVSDSLAGAWSEQFF; cdr3_nt: TGCAGCGTGTCCGACTCTCTAGCGGGGGCCTGGAGTGAGCAGTTCTTC; clone_size: many; d_call: TRBD2; v_call: TRBV29-1; j_call: TRBJ2-1
cdr3_aa: CAISSTGVDQPQHF; cdr3_nt: TGTGCCATCAGTTCCACAGGGGTTGATCAGCCCCAGCATTTT; clone_size: -; d_call: TRBD1; v_call: TRBV10-3; j_call: TRBJ1-5
cdr3_aa: CSALRGNEQFF; cdr3_nt: TGCAGTGCCCTGCGGGGGAATGAGCAGTTCTTC; clone_size: few; d_call: TRBD2; v_call: TRBV20-1; j_call: TRBJ2-1
cdr3_aa: CASSSDRGREETQYF; cdr3_nt: TGTGCCAGCAGCTCCGACAGGGGGCGGGAAGAGACCCAGTACTTC; clone_size: -; d_call: TRBD1; v_call: TRBV7-8; j_call: TRBJ2-5